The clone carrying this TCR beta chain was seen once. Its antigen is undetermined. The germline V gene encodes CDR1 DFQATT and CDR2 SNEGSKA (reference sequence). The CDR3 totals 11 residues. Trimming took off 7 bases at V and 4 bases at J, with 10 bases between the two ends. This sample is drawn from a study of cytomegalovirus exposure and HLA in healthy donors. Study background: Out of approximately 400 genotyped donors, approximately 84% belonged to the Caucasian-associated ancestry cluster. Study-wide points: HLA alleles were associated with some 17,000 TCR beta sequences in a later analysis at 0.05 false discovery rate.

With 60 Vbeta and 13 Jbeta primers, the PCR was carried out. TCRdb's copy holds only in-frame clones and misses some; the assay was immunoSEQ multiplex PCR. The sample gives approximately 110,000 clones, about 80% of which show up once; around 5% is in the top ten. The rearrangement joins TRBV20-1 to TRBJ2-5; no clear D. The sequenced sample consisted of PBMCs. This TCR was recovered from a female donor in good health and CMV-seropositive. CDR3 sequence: CSVEARETQYF. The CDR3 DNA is TGCAGTGTTGAAGCCCGAGAGACCCAGTACTTC.